What follows is one T cell receptor beta chain and its context. Antigen specificity is unknown. The data belong to a study of shared clonotypes between healthy human individuals. Study overall: Three CD4 naive, three CD4 memory, two CD8 naive and one CD8 memory plate were used per donor. General study results and limits: In having few donors, the study represented limited genetic and exposure-history diversity. In contrast to clonotypes shared by all four donors, non-shared clonotypes had lower generation probabilities.

Naive-designated CD8 cells lacked CD45RO, were positively enriched for CCR7, and omitted terminally differentiated effector memory CD45RA+ cells. Nashville, Tennessee was home to all donors, each a Caucasian adult. The V and J ends lost 7 bases and 6 bases, in that order; junction bases with no gene match: 13. There are 15 residues in the CDR3. CDR1 and CDR2 from the germline V gene are SGHRS and YFSETQ. The data were produced by immunoSEQ multiplex PCR, yet TCRdb's version contains in-frame clones alone and is incomplete. The table has about 600,000 clones, roughly 95% seen once. The sequence was obtained from a woman aged 25-40 years in good health. Sequenced sample: naive CD8+ T cells sorted from blood. The V gene is TRBV5-1, the J gene TRBJ2-1; 7 nucleotides agree with TRBD2. The CDR3 coding sequence is TGCGCCAGCCGTACTGGCGGGAGTTCGGTCAATGAGCAGTTCTTC. Translation: CASRTGGSSVNEQFF.